This T cell receptor (beta chain) was identified in a study of identical twins. Germline V CDR1 and CDR2: SGDLS, YYNGEE. V gave up 4 bases and J gave up 0 bases, with 16 bases separating them. There are 17 residues in the CDR3. This clonotype was observed a few times. A universal primer site was incorporated via template switching, and the cDNA contained unique molecular identifiers. One entry per CDR3 protein, called by TCRdb with MiXCR from the 5' RACE reads. This sample has approximately 230,000 distinct CDR3 sequences, with approximately 7.1% found just once. This same sample was also part of a study on T cells expressing NK-cell markers.

The TCR sequence derives from a woman between 18 and 29 years old in good health. This chain joins TRBV9 and TRBJ2-2; D assignment may be TRBD1 or TRBD2 (5 bases each). The sample taken for sequencing was CD8+ T cells sorted from blood. For the CDR3, the DNA is TGTGCCAGCAGCTGGCACAGGACTCTATCGAACACCGGGGAGCTGTTTTTT. Translated, it gives CASSWHRTLSNTGELFF.